This T cell receptor (beta chain) was identified during a study of identical twins. TCRdb analysed the 5' RACE reads with MiXCR anew, one entry per CDR3 protein. The sample has under 500,000 distinct CDR3 sequences, approximately 15% seen once. Healthy Caucasian individuals made up all the donors. CDR1 GTSNPN and CDR2 SVGIG come from the germline V gene (reference sequence). CDR3 length: 11 amino acids. Trimming removed 4 bases at V and 10 bases at J, with 11 bases between. This clonotype was seen a handful of times. The same sample was also studied in work on yellow fever vaccine responses in identical twins. Per that study: After vaccination, twins' T cell response reportedly seemed partly convergent, partly personalized.

The chain recombines TRBV30 with TRBJ2-1, with TRBD1 as a possible D gene (5 bases). Material for sequencing was CD4+ T cells sorted from blood. This clonotype was obtained from a woman in her late teens or twenties in good health. This chain's CDR3 is CAWMKGLEQFF. The CDR3 DNA is TGTGCCTGGATGAAGGGGCTCGAGCAGTTCTTC. The variable domain in full, completed from reference TRBV30 and TRBJ2-1, reads SQTIHQWPATLVQPVGSPLSLECTVEGTSNPNLYWYRQAAGRGLQLLFYSVGIGQISSEVPQNLSASRPQDRQFILSSKKLLLSDSGFYLCAWMKGLEQFFGPGTRLTVL.